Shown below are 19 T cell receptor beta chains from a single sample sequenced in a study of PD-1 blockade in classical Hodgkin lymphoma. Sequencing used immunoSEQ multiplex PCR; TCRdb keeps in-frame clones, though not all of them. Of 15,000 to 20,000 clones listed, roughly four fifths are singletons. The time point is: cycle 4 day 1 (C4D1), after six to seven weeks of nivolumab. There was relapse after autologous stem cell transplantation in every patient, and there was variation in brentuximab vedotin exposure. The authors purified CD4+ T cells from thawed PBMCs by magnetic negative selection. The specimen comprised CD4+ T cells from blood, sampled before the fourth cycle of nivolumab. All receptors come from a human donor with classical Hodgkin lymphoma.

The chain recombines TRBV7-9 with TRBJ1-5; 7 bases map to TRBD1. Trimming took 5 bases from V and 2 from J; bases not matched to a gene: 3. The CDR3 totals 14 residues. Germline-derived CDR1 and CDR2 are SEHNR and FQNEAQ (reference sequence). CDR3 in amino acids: CASSLQGGNQPQHF. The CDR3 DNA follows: TGTGCCAGCAGCCTGCAGGGGGGCAATCAGCCCCAGCATTTT.

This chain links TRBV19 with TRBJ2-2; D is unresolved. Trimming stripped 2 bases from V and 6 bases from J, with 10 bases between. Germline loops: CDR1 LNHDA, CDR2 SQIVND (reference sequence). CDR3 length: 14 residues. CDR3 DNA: TGTGCCAGTAGTATAAAGGCGTTAGCCGGGGAGCTGTTTTTT. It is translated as CASSIKALAGELFF.

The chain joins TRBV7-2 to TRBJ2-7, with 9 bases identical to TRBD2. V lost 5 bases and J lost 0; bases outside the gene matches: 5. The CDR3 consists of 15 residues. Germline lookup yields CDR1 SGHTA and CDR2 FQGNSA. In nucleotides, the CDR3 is TGTGCCAGCAGCCTGGGGACTAGCAGCTCCTACGAGCAGTACTTC. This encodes CASSLGTSSSYEQYF.

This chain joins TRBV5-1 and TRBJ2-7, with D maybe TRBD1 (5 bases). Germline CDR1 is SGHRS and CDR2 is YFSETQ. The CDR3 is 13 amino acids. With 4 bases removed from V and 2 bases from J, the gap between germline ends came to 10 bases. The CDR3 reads CASSLWTTYEQYF. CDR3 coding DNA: TGCGCCAGCAGCCTATGGACAACCTACGAGCAGTACTTC.

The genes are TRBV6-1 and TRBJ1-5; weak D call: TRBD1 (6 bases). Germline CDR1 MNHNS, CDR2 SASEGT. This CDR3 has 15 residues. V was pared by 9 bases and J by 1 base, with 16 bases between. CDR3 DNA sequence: TGTGCCAGTCATTACAGGGAGGAGAGCAATCAGCCCCAGCATTTT. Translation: CASHYREESNQPQHF.

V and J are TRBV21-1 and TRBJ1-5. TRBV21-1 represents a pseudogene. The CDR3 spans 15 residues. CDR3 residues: CASSKPWGGNQPQHF. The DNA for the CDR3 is TGTGCCAGCAGCAAACCATGGGGTGGCAATCAGCCCCAGCATTTT.

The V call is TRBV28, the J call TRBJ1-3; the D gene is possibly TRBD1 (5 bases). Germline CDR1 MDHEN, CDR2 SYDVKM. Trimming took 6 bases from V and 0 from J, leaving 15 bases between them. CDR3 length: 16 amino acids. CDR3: CASRSGTGGSGNTIYF. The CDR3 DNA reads TGTGCCAGCAGGTCCGGGACGGGTGGCTCTGGAAACACCATATATTTT. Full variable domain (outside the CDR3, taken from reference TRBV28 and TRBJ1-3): DVKVTQSSRYLVKRTGEKVFLECVQDMDHENMFWYRQDPGLGLRLIYFSYDVKMKEKGDIPEGYSVSREKKERFSLILESASTNQTSMYLCASRSGTGGSGNTIYFGEGSWLTVV.

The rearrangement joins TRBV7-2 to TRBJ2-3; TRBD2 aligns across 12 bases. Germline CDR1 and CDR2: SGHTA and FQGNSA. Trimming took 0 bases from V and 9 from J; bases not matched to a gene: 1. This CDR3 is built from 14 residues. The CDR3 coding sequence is TGTGCCAGCAGCTTAGCCCTAGCGGGGGGGACGCAGTATTTT. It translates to CASSLALAGGTQYF.

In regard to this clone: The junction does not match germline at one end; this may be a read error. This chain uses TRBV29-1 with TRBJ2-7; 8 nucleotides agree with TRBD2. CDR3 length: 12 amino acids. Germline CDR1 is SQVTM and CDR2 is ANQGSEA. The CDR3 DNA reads TGCAGCGTGGAAGCGGGGGTCTACGAGCAGTACTTC. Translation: CSVEAGVYEQYF.

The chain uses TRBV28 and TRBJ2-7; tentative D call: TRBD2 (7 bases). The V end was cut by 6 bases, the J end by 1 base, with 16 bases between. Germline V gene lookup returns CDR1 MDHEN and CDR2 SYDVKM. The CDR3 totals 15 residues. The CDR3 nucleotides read TGTGCCAGCAGAAGGACAGCCGGGGGGTCCTACGAGCAGTACGTC. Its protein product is CASRRTAGGSYEQYV.

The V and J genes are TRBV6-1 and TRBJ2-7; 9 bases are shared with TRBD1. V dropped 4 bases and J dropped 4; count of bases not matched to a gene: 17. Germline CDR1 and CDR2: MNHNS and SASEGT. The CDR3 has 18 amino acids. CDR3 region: CASSGEYYRDRDEYEQYF. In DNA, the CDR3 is TGTGCCAGCAGTGGGGAGTACTACCGGGACAGGGACGAATACGAGCAGTACTTC.

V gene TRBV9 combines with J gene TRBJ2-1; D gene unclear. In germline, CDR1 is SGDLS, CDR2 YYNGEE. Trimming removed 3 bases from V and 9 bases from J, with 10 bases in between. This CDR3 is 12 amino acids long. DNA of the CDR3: TGTGCCAGCAGCGCTTCCGTGGGTGAGCAGTTCTTC. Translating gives CASSASVGEQFF.

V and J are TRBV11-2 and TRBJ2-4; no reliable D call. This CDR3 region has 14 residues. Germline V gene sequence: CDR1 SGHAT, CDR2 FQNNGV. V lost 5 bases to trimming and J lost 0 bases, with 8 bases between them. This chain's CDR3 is CASSPELAKNIQYF. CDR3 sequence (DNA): TGTGCCAGCAGCCCTGAATTAGCCAAAAACATTCAGTACTTC. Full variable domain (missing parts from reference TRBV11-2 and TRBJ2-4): EAGVAQSPRYKIIEKRQSVAFWCNPISGHATLYWYQQILGQGPKLLIQFQNNGVVDDSQLPKDRFSAERLKGVDSTLKIQPAKLEDSAVYLCASSPELAKNIQYFGAGTRLSVL.

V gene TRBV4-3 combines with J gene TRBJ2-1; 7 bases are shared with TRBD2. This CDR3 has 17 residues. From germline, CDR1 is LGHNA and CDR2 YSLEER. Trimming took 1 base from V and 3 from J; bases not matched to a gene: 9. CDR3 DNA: TGCGCCAGCAGCCAAGGGCTTAGAGGACTAGGCTACAATGAGCAGTTCTTC. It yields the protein CASSQGLRGLGYNEQFF.

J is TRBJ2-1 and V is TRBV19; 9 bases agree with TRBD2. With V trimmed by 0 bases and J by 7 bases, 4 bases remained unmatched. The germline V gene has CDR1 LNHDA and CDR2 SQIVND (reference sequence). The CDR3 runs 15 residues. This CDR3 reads CASSIDLAGWNEQFF. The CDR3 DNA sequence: TGTGCCAGTAGTATAGACCTAGCGGGGTGGAATGAGCAGTTCTTC.

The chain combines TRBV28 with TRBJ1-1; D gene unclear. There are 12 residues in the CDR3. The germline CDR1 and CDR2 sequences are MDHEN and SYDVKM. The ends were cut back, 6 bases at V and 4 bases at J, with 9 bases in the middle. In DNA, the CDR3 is TGTGCCAGCAGCCTACTAATCACTGAAGCTTTCTTT. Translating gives CASSLLITEAFF.

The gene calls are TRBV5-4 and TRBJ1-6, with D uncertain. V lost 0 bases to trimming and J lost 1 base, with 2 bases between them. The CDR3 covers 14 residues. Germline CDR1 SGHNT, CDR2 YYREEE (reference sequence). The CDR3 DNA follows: TGTGCCAGCAGCTTGGATTCCTATAATTCACCCCTCCACTTT. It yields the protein CASSLDSYNSPLHF.

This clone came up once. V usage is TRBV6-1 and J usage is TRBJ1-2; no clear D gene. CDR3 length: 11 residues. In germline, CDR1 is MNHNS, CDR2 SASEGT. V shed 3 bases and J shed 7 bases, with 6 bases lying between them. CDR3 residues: CASSDGFGYTF. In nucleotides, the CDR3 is TGTGCCAGCAGTGACGGGTTTGGCTACACCTTC.

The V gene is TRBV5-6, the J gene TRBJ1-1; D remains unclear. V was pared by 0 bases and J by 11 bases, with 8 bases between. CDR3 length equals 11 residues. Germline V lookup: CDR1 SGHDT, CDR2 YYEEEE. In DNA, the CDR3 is TGTGCCAGCAGCTTGGAGGGTACGGCTTTCTTT. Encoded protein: CASSLEGTAFF.